These 26 T cell receptor beta chains were sequenced from one sample in a study of T cells in tuberculosis. Profiled with immunoSEQ multiplex PCR; TCRdb holds only in-frame clones, not every one. Of about 54,000 clones listed, approximately 85% are singletons. Sorting used thawed, overnight-rested PBMC stained with anti-CD3, a viability dye and GMM-loaded CD1B tetramer. C32 glucose monomycolate from Rhodococcus equi was loaded onto the CD1B tetramers. The specimen was CD1b-GMM tetramer-negative cells sorted from PBMCs. These receptors were collected from an adult woman with latent tuberculosis.

V is TRBV4-2 and J is TRBJ1-5; D might be TRBD1 (6 bases). CDR3 size: 18 residues. Germline CDR1 is LGHNA and CDR2 is YNFKEQ. The germline V and J ends were trimmed by 0 bases and 0 bases, with 15 bases remaining between them. In nucleotides, the CDR3 is TGTGCCAGCAGCCAAGATAGAGCCAGGGGCTATAGCAATCAGCCCCAGCATTTT. Its protein product is CASSQDRARGYSNQPQHF.

The rearrangement joins TRBV6-5 to TRBJ2-2; D call uncertain. The CDR3 runs 12 residues. Deletions cut 5 bases from V and 4 bases from J, with 5 bases between. CDR1 MNHEY and CDR2 SVGAGI come from the germline V gene. The CDR3 region is CASSRVTGELFF. Here the CDR3 DNA reads TGTGCCAGCAGTCGTGTCACCGGGGAGCTGTTTTTT.

This clone is medium-sized (0.01 to 0.1%) in the sample. The same CDR3 arises from other DNA sequences in this sample as well. The rearrangement uses TRBV4-3 and TRBJ1-6; 9 bases fit TRBD1. Germline CDR1 and CDR2: LGHNA and YSLEER. Trimming at V came to 4 bases and at J to 10 bases, leaving 11 bases not matched to a gene. The CDR3 runs 16 residues. CDR3 loop: CASSPKPGTGYSPLHF. The CDR3 DNA sequence: TGCGCCAGCAGCCCAAAGCCCGGGACAGGGTACTCACCCCTCCACTTT.

This clone was picked up one time. This chain connects TRBV28 to TRBJ2-3; the D gene is possibly TRBD1 (6 bases). The V end lost 5 bases, the J end lost 1 base, and 13 bases lay between the germline ends. The CDR3 is made up of 15 amino acids. CDR1 MDHEN and CDR2 SYDVKM come from the germline V gene. In DNA form, the CDR3 reads TGTGCCAGCAGTCATACAGGGAGTCGCACAGATACGCAGTATTTT. Encoded protein: CASSHTGSRTDTQYF.

V is TRBV18 and J is TRBJ1-3; D possibly corresponds to TRBD1 (6 bases). V was trimmed by 7 bases and J by 0 bases, leaving 13 bases between them. This CDR3 contains 15 residues. CDR1 and CDR2 (germline): KGHSH, LQKENI. The CDR3 DNA reads TGTGCCAGCTTGCGGGGGCAGAACTCTGGAAACACCATATATTTT. It codes for CASLRGQNSGNTIYF.

J is TRBJ1-2 and V is TRBV30; TRBD1 aligns across 8 bases. V was clipped by 2 bases and J by 5 bases; unmatched bases: 13. Germline lookup yields CDR1 GTSNPN and CDR2 SVGIG (reference sequence). The length of the CDR3 is 16 residues. The CDR3 nucleotides are TGTGCCTGGAGTACGACAGGGGTCGTCGCTTTATATGGCTACACCTTC. Encoded protein: CAWSTTGVVALYGYTF.

The gene calls are TRBV10-3 and TRBJ1-1; TRBD1 might be the D (6 bases). V was pared by 10 bases and J by 7 bases, with 13 bases between. CDR1 ENHRY and CDR2 SYGVKD come from the germline V gene. The CDR3 runs to 11 residues. The CDR3 reads CATQGAVEAFF. CDR3 bases: TGTGCCACACAGGGAGCTGTTGAAGCTTTCTTT.

The chain uses TRBV10-1 and TRBJ2-2; 8 nucleotides line up with TRBD1. Germline CDR1 reads WNHNN; CDR2 reads SYGVQD (reference sequence). The junction had 7 bases not matched to a gene; V was cut back by 6 bases and J by 4 bases. The CDR3 covers 15 residues. The CDR3 bases are TGCGCCAGCAGCCCCGGGACAGGTTCCACCGGGGAGCTGTTTTTT. This sequence encodes CASSPGTGSTGELFF.

This sequence joins TRBV19 and TRBJ1-1; D call uncertain. CDR1 and CDR2 (germline): LNHDA, SQIVND (reference sequence). The CDR3 runs to 12 residues. V lost 6 bases to trimming and J lost 1 base, with 6 bases between them. CDR3 amino acids: CASREGNTEAFF. In DNA, the CDR3 is TGTGCCAGTAGGGAGGGGAACACTGAAGCTTTCTTT.

The chain carries TRBV9 and TRBJ2-5; 9 nucleotides match TRBD1. The V and J ends lost 3 bases and 4 bases, in that order; junction bases with no gene match: 13. CDR3 length: 17 residues. CDR1 and CDR2 from the germline V gene are SGDLS and YYNGEE. DNA of the CDR3: TGTGCCAGCAGCGCAGGACAGGGGTTGATGGGTGTAGAGACCCAGTACTTC. Translation gives CASSAGQGLMGVETQYF. Complete variable domain (other parts from reference TRBV9 and TRBJ2-5): DSGVTQTPKHLITATGQRVTLRCSPRSGDLSVYWYQQSLDQGLQFLIQYYNGEERAKGNILERFSAQQFPDLHSELNLSSLELGDSALYFCASSAGQGLMGVETQYFGPGTRLLVL.

V usage is TRBV4-2 and J usage is TRBJ2-7; 14 bases are shared with TRBD2. With V trimmed by 1 base and J by 4 bases, 15 bases remained unmatched. The CDR3 is made up of 20 amino acids. From germline, CDR1 is LGHNA and CDR2 YNFKEQ. The CDR3 coding sequence is TGTGCCAGCAGCCAAGTGGGCGGACTAGCGGGGGGCGGGGGGATATACGAGCAGTACTTC. Residues: CASSQVGGLAGGGGIYEQYF.

J is TRBJ2-5 and V is TRBV19; perhaps TRBD1 as D (6 bases). With 4 bases removed from V and 5 bases from J, the gap between germline ends came to 11 bases. CDR3 size: 13 residues. Germline lookup yields CDR1 LNHDA and CDR2 SQIVND (reference sequence). In DNA, the CDR3 is TGTGCCAGTAGTACCACAGGGACCGAGACCCAGTACTTC. Translating gives CASSTTGTETQYF. Full variable domain (remainder filled in from reference TRBV19 and TRBJ2-5): DGGITQSPKYLFRKEGQNVTLSCEQNLNHDAMYWYRQDPGQGLRLIYYSQIVNDFQKGDIAEGYSVSREKKESFPLTVTSAQKNPTAFYLCASSTTGTETQYFGPGTRLLVL.

The genes are TRBV29-1 and TRBJ1-1; TRBD1 might be the D (5 bases). Deletions cut 3 bases from V and 9 bases from J, with 17 bases between. Germline-derived CDR1 and CDR2 are SQVTM and ANQGSEA. The CDR3 is 13 amino acids. The CDR3 nucleotides read TGCAGCGTTGAGGCGGGGGGAGGAGGACAAGCTTTCTTT. It is translated as CSVEAGGGGQAFF.

This rearrangement joins TRBV28 to TRBJ2-7, with D unclear. The CDR3 totals 11 residues. The V and J ends lost 3 bases and 4 bases respectively, with 4 bases between them. Germline-derived CDR1 and CDR2 are MDHEN and SYDVKM. Written as DNA, the CDR3 is TGTGCCAGCAGTTTCTCTTACGAGCAGTACTTC. Amino acids: CASSFSYEQYF.

This clone was recorded a few times. The chain carries TRBV7-2 and TRBJ2-3, with D hard to call. The germline V gene encodes CDR1 SGHTA and CDR2 FQGNSA. V was shortened by 1 base and J by 0 bases, with 11 bases between the two germline ends. The CDR3 extends over 16 amino acids. CDR3 sequence (DNA): TGTGCCAGCAGCTTAGTAGGTAGCCGCAGCACAGATACGCAGTATTTT. It codes for CASSLVGSRSTDTQYF.

V gene TRBV28 combines with J gene TRBJ1-5; 7 nucleotides agree with TRBD1. Germline loops: CDR1 MDHEN, CDR2 SYDVKM. The length of the CDR3 is 15 residues. V lost 7 bases and J lost 7; bases outside the gene matches: 13. The CDR3 spells CASTQGGRINQPQHF. CDR3 coding DNA: TGTGCCAGCACCCAAGGGGGCAGGATCAACCAGCCCCAGCATTTT.

The chain links TRBV7-9 to TRBJ2-7, with 9 nucleotides matching TRBD1. This CDR3 is built from 16 residues. Trimming removed 4 bases from V and 2 bases from J; junction bases left unmatched: 9. CDR1 is SEHNR and CDR2 is FQNEAQ in the germline V gene (reference sequence). CDR3 sequence reads: CASSYTGGSSPYEQYF. Here the CDR3 DNA reads TGTGCCAGCAGCTATACAGGGGGCTCCTCCCCCTACGAGCAGTACTTC. Filled out from reference TRBV7-9 and TRBJ2-7, the complete variable domain reads DTGVSQNPRHKITKRGQNVTFRCDPISEHNRLYWYRQTLGQGPEFLTYFQNEAQLEKSRLLSDRFSAERPKGSFSTLEIQRTEQGDSAMYLCASSYTGGSSPYEQYFGPGTRLTVT.

This clone was recorded a few times. The CDR3 region is CASSRGGSGDEQYF. The CDR3 bases are TGTGCCAGCAGTAGAGGAGGGTCCGGGGACGAGCAGTACTTC. The V and J genes are TRBV5-6 and TRBJ2-7, with D possibly matching TRBD2 (6 bases). Germline V gives CDR1 SGHDT, CDR2 YYEEEE. This CDR3 is built from 14 residues. The V gene lost 5 bases and the J gene lost 5 bases, with 17 bases spanning the gap.

The chain links TRBV7-6 to TRBJ2-2; 7 bases are shared with TRBD1. V gave up 10 bases and J gave up 4 bases; unmatched junction bases: 6. CDR1 and CDR2 (germline): SGHVS, FNYEAQ. The CDR3 contains 13 residues. CDR3: CAKGDSITGELFF. The CDR3 region has the DNA TGTGCCAAGGGGGACAGTATCACCGGGGAGCTGTTTTTT.

The chain combines TRBV4-1 with TRBJ1-5, with D unresolved. The CDR3 covers 15 residues. Trimming removed 1 base from V and 2 bases from J, with 9 bases in between. Germline CDR1 and CDR2: MGHRA and YSYEKL. As DNA, the CDR3 is TGCGCCAGCAGCCAAGGAGGTCTGGGCAATCAGCCCCAGCATTTT. This encodes CASSQGGLGNQPQHF.

The chain combines TRBV23-1 with TRBJ1-1, with D tentatively TRBD1 (5 bases). TRBV23-1 is assigned to the ORF class and has an uncertain function. Trimming removed 0 bases at V and 4 bases at J, with 15 bases between. This CDR3 contains 16 residues. The CDR3: CASSQSARVRATEAFF. In DNA, the CDR3 is TGCGCCAGCAGTCAATCGGCCAGGGTAAGGGCCACTGAAGCTTTCTTT.

This rearrangement joins TRBV4-3 to TRBJ2-2; no reliable D call. The CDR3 is 13 amino acids. The V gene's germline CDR1 is LGHNA and CDR2 YSLEER. Deletions cut 0 bases from V and 7 bases from J, with 6 bases between. The CDR3 nucleotides read TGCGCCAGCAGCCAAGAGTTTAGCGGGGAGCTGTTTTTT. Encoded protein: CASSQEFSGELFF.

The gene calls are TRBV7-2 and TRBJ2-1, with TRBD2 matching 12 bases. With 5 bases clipped from V and 7 bases from J, the junction kept 6 bases outside the gene matches. This CDR3 comprises 15 residues. CDR1 SGHTA and CDR2 FQGNSA come from the germline V gene. In nucleotides, the CDR3 is TGTGCCAGCAGCCAGGAAGGACTAGCGGGGAATGAGCAGTTCTTC. The encoded protein is CASSQEGLAGNEQFF. Full variable domain (outside the CDR3, taken from reference TRBV7-2 and TRBJ2-1): GAGVSQSPSNKVTEKGKDVELRCDPISGHTALYWYRQSLGQGLEFLIYFQGNSAPDKSGLPSDRFSAERTGGSVSTLTIQRTQQEDSAVYLCASSQEGLAGNEQFFGPGTRLTVL.

The CDR3 DNA sequence: TGTGCCAGCAATTTAGGAGGGACGGCTCGATCTGGGGCCAACGTCCTGACTTTC. It encodes CASNLGGTARSGANVLTF. The chain recombines TRBV5-4 with TRBJ2-6, with D tentatively TRBD2 (6 bases). CDR1 SGHNT and CDR2 YYREEE come from the germline V gene (reference sequence). This CDR3 has 18 residues. The V gene lost 6 bases and the J gene lost 1 base, with 20 bases spanning the gap. Full variable domain (outside the CDR3, taken from reference TRBV5-4 and TRBJ2-6): ETGVTQSPTHLIKTRGQQVTLRCSSQSGHNTVSWYQQALGQGPQFIFQYYREEENGRGNFPPRFSGLQFPNYSSELNVNALELDDSALYLCASNLGGTARSGANVLTFGAGSRLTVL.

The gene calls are TRBV7-9 and TRBJ2-3; tentative D call: TRBD2 (6 bases). Germline CDR1 and CDR2: SEHNR and FQNEAQ (reference sequence). CDR3 length: 18 amino acids. V was pared by 5 bases and J by 0 bases, with 21 bases between. The CDR3 bases are TGTGCCAGCAGCCCCATTATCGGATTAGCGGCTAGCACAGATACGCAGTATTTT. Amino acid sequence: CASSPIIGLAASTDTQYF.

This chain joins TRBV6-6 and TRBJ2-1; a weak D match, TRBD1 (5 bases). V dropped 4 bases and J dropped 5 bases, with 15 bases sitting between them. CDR3 length: 15 amino acids. CDR1 MNHNY and CDR2 SVGAGI come from the germline V gene (reference sequence). The CDR3 spells CASSFREGPNNEQFF. CDR3 coding DNA: TGTGCCAGCAGTTTCAGGGAAGGGCCTAACAATGAGCAGTTCTTC.